The T cell receptor beta chain under discussion was sequenced for a study of blood T cell repertoires in COVID-19. Study at large: Samples of COVID-19 (acute and convalescent) were obtained from the United States, Italy and Spain.

In the source study's methods: Nucleated cell number was recorded as an estimate derived from reference gene primer amplification. The repertoire was sequenced with immunoSEQ multiplex PCR; TCRdb's copy has only in-frame clones and lacks some. The V and J calls and clone size are taken from that table; D and trimming were inferred from the DNA. Among about 120,000 clones listed, approximately 80% were seen once. Germline CDR1 and CDR2: SGHTA and FQGNSA. The trim removed 5 bases at V and 3 bases at J, leaving 5 bases unmatched. The CDR3 runs to 14 residues. In this sample, this clone turned up a few times.

The chain has TRBV7-2 and TRBJ1-2; 8 bases align to TRBD1. The TCR comes from a man between 65 and 80 years old with active or convalescent COVID-19. Material for sequencing was peripheral blood. The CDR3 bases are TGTGCCAGCAGCCGGGGACAGGCGCACTATGGCTACACCTTC. This translates into CASSRGQAHYGYTF.